This T cell receptor (beta chain) was retrieved from a study of cytomegalovirus exposure and HLA in healthy donors. Study-level background: Around 180 million T cells yielded approximately 100 million unique TCR beta sequences, as an earlier analysis found.

CDR3 length equals 13 residues. CDR1 and CDR2 (germline): GTSNPN, SVGIG (reference sequence). Germline trimming cut 2 bases from V and 7 bases from J; bases unmatched to any gene: 4. Study-wide findings and caveats: Reported findings show TCR beta sequences accurately forecast HLA-A and HLA-B alleles in most subjects. Cytomegalovirus status, reportedly, was diagnosed with high specificity and sensitivity by the classifier. Later, an analysis found that common viral pathogens appeared to be linked with several of the most significant clusters.

About this clone: The antigen remains unidentified.

PCR primers comprised 60 Vbeta and 13 Jbeta primers. Libraries were prepared by immunoSEQ multiplex PCR; TCRdb keeps only in-frame clonotypes and omits some of them. The sample records roughly 93,000 clones, 75% to 85% being singletons. The chain combines TRBV30 with TRBJ1-5, with 8 bases identical to TRBD1. This clonotype originated in a man aged 18 to 29 in good health and CMV-seropositive. Sample: PBMCs. DNA of the CDR3: TGTGCCTGGAGTAGTTCAGGGGGCCAGCCCCAGCATTTT. Translation: CAWSSSGGQPQHF.